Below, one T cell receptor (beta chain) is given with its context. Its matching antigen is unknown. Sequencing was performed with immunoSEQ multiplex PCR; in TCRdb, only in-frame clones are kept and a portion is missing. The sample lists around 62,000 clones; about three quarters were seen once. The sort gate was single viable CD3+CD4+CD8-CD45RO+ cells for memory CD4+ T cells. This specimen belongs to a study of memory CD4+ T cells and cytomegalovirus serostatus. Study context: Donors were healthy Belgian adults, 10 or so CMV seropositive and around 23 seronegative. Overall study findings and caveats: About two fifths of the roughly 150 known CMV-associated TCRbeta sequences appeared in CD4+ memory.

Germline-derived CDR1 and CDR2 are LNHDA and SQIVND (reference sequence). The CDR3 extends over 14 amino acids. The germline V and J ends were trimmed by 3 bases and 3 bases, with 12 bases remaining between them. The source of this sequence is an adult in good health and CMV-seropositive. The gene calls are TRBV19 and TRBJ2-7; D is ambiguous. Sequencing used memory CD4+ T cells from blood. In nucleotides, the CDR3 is TGTGCCAGTAGTATCAGGAACAGTATCTACGAGCAGTACTTC. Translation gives CASSIRNSIYEQYF.